This entry is about one T cell receptor (beta chain). Its target is unknown. V shed 3 bases and J 0 bases; nucleotides not matched to a gene: 4. The CDR3 contains 15 residues. CDR1 MNHEY and CDR2 SMNVEV come from the germline V gene (reference sequence). Primers: 60 Vbeta forward and 13 Jbeta reverse. Clones were sequenced by immunoSEQ multiplex PCR, and TCRdb holds only the in-frame ones, with some missing. Among about 130,000 clones listed, about 73% were seen once. Donors sampled were nominally healthy, though unrecorded immune exposures were likely. This entry belongs to a study of cytomegalovirus exposure and HLA in healthy donors. Study results and limitations: A likely sequencing artifact accounted for one observed cluster of highly shared sequence variants. Presence/absence analyses rested on an assumption that sequencing depth was roughly uniform across donors. Later analysis identified about 17,000 TCR beta sequences associated with HLA alleles, using a false discovery rate threshold of 0.05.

V and J are TRBV27 and TRBJ2-7; TRBD1 agrees at 8 bases. The sequenced sample consisted of PBMCs. This TCR was recovered from a woman in her forties or fifties in good health and CMV-seropositive. CDR3 sequence reads: CASSLQGASSYEQYF. The DNA for the CDR3 is TGTGCCAGCAGTTTGCAGGGGGCCAGCTCCTACGAGCAGTACTTC.